This T cell receptor (beta chain) was found in a study of blood T cell repertoires in COVID-19 (dated by TCRdb to about 2020). Context from the whole study: The collaborator samples originated in the United States, Italy and Spain and spanned the acute and convalescent phases of COVID-19. The prospective study material was composed of cDNA or gDNA derived from T cells, B-cell-depleted T cells, or PBMCs. Subjects who had been exposed to COVID-19, were actively infected with it, or had recovered from it provided the deeply sampled blood TCRbeta repertoires that made up the dataset. A freely available public database, intended as a resource for researchers studying the immune response to SARS-CoV-2, is where the repertoires were released. The samples were drawn from the first 160 participants of the ongoing ImmuneRACE study and from 1,254 subjects provided by 6 global collaborators. Sample metadata almost always included a de-identified subject ID, COVID-19 status, age in years and sex. Where HLA class I and class II types were available, the types were taken from metadata supplied by the sample provider, not from assay-based typing. Results the study describes overall, beyond this receptor: The quantity of clinical and demographic metadata differed by source and by participant and was supplied without curation.

Collaborating institutions collected whole blood in K2EDTA tubes following their own protocols. Collaborator samples were shipped for TCRbeta analysis as frozen whole blood, isolated PBMCs, or DNA extracted from either sample type. TCRbeta CDR3 regions were amplified from genomic DNA using the immunoSEQ Assay, a bias-controlled multiplex PCR. The study's own analysis went as follows. Within the assay, amplification of reference gene primers was used to estimate how many nucleated cells each sample contained. To quantify the absolute abundance of each unique TCRbeta CDR3 rearrangement, sequence reads were collapsed and filtered. Productive Simpson clonality was computed per sample as the square root of Simpson's diversity index over productive rearrangements. Drawn from immuneACCESS, this table holds only the in-frame rearrangements with V and J called that TCRdb kept. Clones are partly lost; checked studies trace under half to an unresolved V gene and leave the rest unexplained. V and J calls plus clone size are reproduced from that table; the DNA served to infer D and trimming. A total of approximately 220,000 clones appear in this sample, approximately 84% of them only once. Approximately 2.5% of the sample comes from the top ten.

About this clone itself: Its antigen remains undetermined. No base quality information exists; no much larger clone differs at one position.

The germline V gene sets CDR1 to SGDLS and CDR2 to YYNGEE. At the junction V is shortened by 3 bases and J by 3 bases, with 14 bases in between. The CDR3 holds 15 amino acids from the cysteine to the phenylalanine. Of the read, only the CDR3 DNA is kept; its 45 bases are in frame from base 1. The source of this sequence is a woman aged 55-69 years with acute or convalescent COVID-19. The sample was peripheral blood. The sequence links TRBV9 to TRBJ2-3; D gene: possibly TRBD2, on 6 matching bases. The CDR3 sequence is CASSETPGRTDTQYF. The DNA sequence follows: TGTGCCAGCAGCGAGACCCCAGGGAGGACAGATACGCAGTATTTT.